The 6 T cell receptor beta chains in this list originate from one sample, sequenced in a study of blood T cell repertoires in COVID-19. Method: immunoSEQ multiplex PCR; TCRdb's copy keeps in-frame clones and lacks some. This sample yields 60,000 to 85,000 clones, of which around 82% are seen a single time; around 16% belongs to the top ten. Sequenced sample: peripheral blood. The receptors were sampled from a human donor in a cohort sampled during active COVID-19.

This clone was observed a few times. The chain is built from TRBV30 and TRBJ1-4; tentatively, D is TRBD1 (6 bases). The CDR3 has 15 residues. Trimming removed 1 base from V and 8 bases from J, with 17 bases in between. Germline values: CDR1 GTSNPN, CDR2 SVGIG (reference sequence). The CDR3 is CAWSDVQGRGEKLFF. CDR3 in DNA: TGTGCCTGGAGTGATGTACAGGGTCGGGGCGAAAAACTGTTTTTT.

The chain couples TRBV19 to TRBJ2-3; D is unresolved. Germline V gene lookup returns CDR1 LNHDA and CDR2 SQIVND (reference sequence). This CDR3 has 15 amino acids. V was trimmed by 3 bases and J by 5 bases, leaving 15 bases between them. CDR3 in amino acids: CASSMRVFKRDTQYF. The DNA of the CDR3 is TGTGCCAGTAGTATGAGAGTTTTCAAAAGAGATACGCAGTATTTT.

The chain combines TRBV10-3 with TRBJ2-3; possible D gene TRBD1, 6 bases. V was clipped by 6 bases and J by 2 bases, with 15 bases between them. Germline CDR1 and CDR2: ENHRY and SYGVKD. The CDR3 extends over 15 amino acids. CDR3 sequence reads: CAIRAGQGNTDTQYF. In nucleotides, the CDR3 is TGTGCCATCAGGGCGGGCCAGGGGAACACAGATACGCAGTATTTT.

The V and J genes are TRBV5-6 and TRBJ2-7; weak D call: TRBD2 (7 bases). The V gene lost 3 bases and the J gene lost 0 bases, with 16 bases spanning the gap. Looked up from germline, CDR1 is SGHDT and CDR2 is YYEEEE. This CDR3 comprises 16 residues. The CDR3 protein is CASSYPEGGSSYEQYF. The CDR3 DNA is TGTGCCAGCAGCTACCCTGAGGGGGGGAGCTCCTACGAGCAGTACTTC.

The DNA for the CDR3 is TGCGCCAGCAGCTTGGTGCTAGCGGGGACGGAGTCGGCCCAGTACTTC. It yields the protein CASSLVLAGTESAQYF. The chain couples TRBV5-1 to TRBJ2-5, with 9 bases matching TRBD2. V was clipped by 0 bases and J by 9 bases; unmatched bases: 12. The CDR3 has 16 amino acids. The germline V gene encodes CDR1 SGHRS and CDR2 YFSETQ.

The V gene is TRBV9, the J gene TRBJ1-2, with D maybe TRBD1 (6 bases). Per germline, CDR1 SGDLS and CDR2 YYNGEE. The CDR3 is made up of 15 amino acids. Trimming took off 0 bases at V and 7 bases at J, with 16 bases between the two ends. The CDR3 region has the DNA TGTGCCAGCAGCGTAGAGGTAGACAGGTTTTCTGGCTACACCTTC. As protein: CASSVEVDRFSGYTF.